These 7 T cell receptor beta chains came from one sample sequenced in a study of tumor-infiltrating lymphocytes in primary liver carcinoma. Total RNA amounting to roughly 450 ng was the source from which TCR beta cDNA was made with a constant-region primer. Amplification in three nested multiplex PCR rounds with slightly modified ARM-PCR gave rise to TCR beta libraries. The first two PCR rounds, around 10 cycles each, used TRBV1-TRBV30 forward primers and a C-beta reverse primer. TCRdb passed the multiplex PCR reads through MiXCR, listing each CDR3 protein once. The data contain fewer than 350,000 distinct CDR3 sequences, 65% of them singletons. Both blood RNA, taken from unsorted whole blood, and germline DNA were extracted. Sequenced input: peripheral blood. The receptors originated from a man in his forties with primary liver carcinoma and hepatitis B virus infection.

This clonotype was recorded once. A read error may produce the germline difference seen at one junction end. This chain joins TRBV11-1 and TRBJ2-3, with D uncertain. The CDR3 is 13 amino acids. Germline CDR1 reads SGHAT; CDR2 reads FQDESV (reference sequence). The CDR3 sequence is CTSSHTTAHTQYF. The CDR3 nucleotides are TGTACCAGCAGCCACACGACCGCCCATACGCAGTATTTT.

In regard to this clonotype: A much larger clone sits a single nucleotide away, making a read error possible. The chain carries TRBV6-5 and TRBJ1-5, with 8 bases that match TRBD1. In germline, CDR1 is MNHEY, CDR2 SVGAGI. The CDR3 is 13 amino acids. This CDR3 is CASRDRGGQLQHF. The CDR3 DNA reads TGTGCCAGCAGAGACAGGGGAGGTCAGCTCCAGCATTTT.

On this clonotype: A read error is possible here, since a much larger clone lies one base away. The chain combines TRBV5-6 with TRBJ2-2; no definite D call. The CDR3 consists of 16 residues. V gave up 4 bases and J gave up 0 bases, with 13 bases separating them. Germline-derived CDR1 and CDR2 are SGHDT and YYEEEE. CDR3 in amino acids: CASSHKTYSNTGELFF. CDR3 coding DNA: TGTGCCAGCAGCCATAAGACATATTCGAACACCGGGGAGCTGTTTTTT. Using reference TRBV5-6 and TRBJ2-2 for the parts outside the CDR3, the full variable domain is DAGVTQSPTHLIKTRGQQVTLRCSPKSGHDTVSWYQQALGQGPQFIFQYYEEEERQRGNFPDRFSGHQFPNYSSELNVNALLLGDSALYLCASSHKTYSNTGELFFGEGSRLTVL.

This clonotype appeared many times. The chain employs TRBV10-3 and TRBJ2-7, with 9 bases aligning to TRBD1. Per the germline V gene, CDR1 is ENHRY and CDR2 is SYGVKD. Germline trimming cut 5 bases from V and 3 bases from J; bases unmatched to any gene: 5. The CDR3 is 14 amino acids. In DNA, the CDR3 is TGTGCCATCAGTCAGGGACAGGGAGGCTACGAGCAGTACTTC. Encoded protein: CAISQGQGGYEQYF.

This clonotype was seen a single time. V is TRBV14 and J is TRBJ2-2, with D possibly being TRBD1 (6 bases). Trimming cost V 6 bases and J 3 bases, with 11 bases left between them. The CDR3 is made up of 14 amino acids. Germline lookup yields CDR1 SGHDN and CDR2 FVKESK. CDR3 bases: TGTGCCAGCAGTGTCACAGGGTACACCGGGGAGCTGTTTTTT. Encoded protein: CASSVTGYTGELFF.

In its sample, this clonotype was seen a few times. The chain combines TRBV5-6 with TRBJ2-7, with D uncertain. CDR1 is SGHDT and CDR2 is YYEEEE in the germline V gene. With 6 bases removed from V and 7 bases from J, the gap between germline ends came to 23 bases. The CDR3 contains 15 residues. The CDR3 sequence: CASTLLSAPPHEQYF. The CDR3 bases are TGTGCCAGCACCTTATTGTCAGCGCCGCCCCATGAGCAGTACTTC.

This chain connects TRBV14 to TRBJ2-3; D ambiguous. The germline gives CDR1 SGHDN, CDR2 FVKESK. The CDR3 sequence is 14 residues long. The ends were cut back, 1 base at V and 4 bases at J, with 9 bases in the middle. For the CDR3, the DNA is TGTGCCAGCAGCCAAGGCACATCCGCAGATACGCAGTATTTT. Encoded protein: CASSQGTSADTQYF.